This record looks at one T cell receptor beta chain sequence and its context. The source of the sample is a study of blood T cell repertoires in COVID-19. About the research overall: Sites across the United States, Italy and Spain contributed samples from acute and convalescent COVID-19.

Measured with immunoSEQ multiplex PCR; TCRdb has only the in-frame clones, and not every one. The sample has about 110,000 clones, about 75% seen once; the top ten hold more than 15%. The V and J ends lost 5 bases and 2 bases, in that order; junction bases with no gene match: 6. CDR1 SGHTA and CDR2 FQGTGA come from the germline V gene. This CDR3 has 15 residues. The sequencing sample was made of peripheral blood. This chain uses TRBV7-3 with TRBJ2-1; 7 bases are shared with TRBD1. The sequence came from a woman of 80 years or more with active or convalescent COVID-19. Here the CDR3 reads CASSAQGSPYNEQFF. The DNA of the CDR3 is TGTGCCAGCAGCGCACAGGGGTCCCCCTACAATGAGCAGTTCTTC.